This entry is about one T cell receptor (beta chain). The sample holds many counts of this clonotype. Its antigen is still unknown. Base qualities are not recorded, but no much larger clone differs from it by a single base. TCR beta CDR3 regions were amplified from RNA transcripts. A first-round RT-PCR of the TCR CDR3 used the HTBI primer set with the Qiagen OneStep RT-PCR kit. Libraries were constructed in a second round of multiplex PCR, after which size selection and purification were performed. Libraries were sequenced paired-end with 100 bp reads on an Illumina HiSeq2000. In the original analysis: Raw data were processed with SOAPnuke, discarding reads with adapters, uncalled bases, mean Phred below 15, or no exact constant-primer or identifier match. High-quality paired reads were merged with COPE v1.2.5, and unique nucleotide sequences were defined as clonotypes. MiTCR v1.1 was used to align the clonotypes against IMGT TRBV, TRBD and TRBJ reference segments. Analysis was restricted to V-J combinations with a frequency above 0.0001, which covered approximately 99% of repertoires. A TCS score was defined as the ratio between F50 (clonal expansion) and ExV (chaos), using BLOSUM62-based TCRdist between CDR3 peptides within each V-J. Welch's t-statistics and random forest reduced roughly 500 V-J features to some 14, which were used in a naive Bayes classifier (R e1071). The public reads were reprocessed in TCRdb via fastp at Q25 and MiXCR, keeping in-frame beta chains. Rows with a matching CDR3 protein are joined into one entry that keeps the most common DNA and genes. These V and J calls originate from TCRdb's pipeline instead of the authors' own analysis. The sample table holds around 400,000 distinct CDR3 sequences, of which roughly 13% were seen once. The ten biggest clones cover 9.2% of the sample.

This sample is part of a study of T cells in Graves' hyperthyroidism and ophthalmopathy (dated by TCRdb to between 2019 and 2020). Notes on the research overall: Peripheral blood was sampled at the time of initial diagnosis, prior to any treatment. After blood sampling, hyperthyroidism patients were treated with methimazole at a starting dose of 30 mg daily, and ophthalmopathy patients were treated with high-dose intravenous methylprednisolone. To identify TCR V-J signatures that set the groups apart, the researchers used a discovery cohort of about a hundred patients, made up of 40 to 45 with Graves' ophthalmopathy and 55 to 65 with stable Graves' hyperthyroidism. Thyroid tissue and blood T-cell repertoires from about 6 Graves' hyperthyroidism patients were also compared in the study. An independent validation cohort of around 19 hyperthyroidism patients and approximately 17 patients who later progressed to ophthalmopathy tested prospective prediction of ophthalmopathy. TCR Vbeta CDR3 sequencing of around 130 peripheral blood samples (43 ophthalmopathy, 75 hyperthyroidism and approximately 17 progressor patients) is reported in the paper. The 75 to 100 discovery patients were randomly divided into training and test sets at a 7:3 ratio.

From its cysteine to its phenylalanine, the CDR3 spans 16 amino acids. Only the CDR3 DNA stays, 48 bases, in frame from base 1. Compared with germline, V lacks 6 bases and J lacks 6 bases; bases without a gene match: 10. The germline V gene yields MDHEN for CDR1 and SYDVKM for CDR2. Here is what the overall study found, with its caveats: In cross-validation, a model built on a 13 V-J signature told ophthalmopathy apart from stable hyperthyroidism with less than 90% sensitivity and roughly 81% specificity, and in testing the same model reached 80%/75%. In validation, the model predicted progression to ophthalmopathy with 55% to 71% sensitivity and about 73% specificity, a median of approximately 6.7 months before onset. Sample size was not statistically predetermined, and investigators were not blinded to group allocation. Most expanded thyroid clonotypes (frequency above 0.001) were also detected in blood, suggesting blood repertoires may reflect thyroid immune responses.

Stable Graves' hyperthyroidism was defined as the absence of progression to ophthalmopathy over 18 months of follow-up. The hyperthyroidism patients were between 18 and 65 years old and newly diagnosed, with a disease duration of less than 2 months. The study excluded patients with uncontrolled infections, other autoimmune diseases, pregnancy or lactation. Diagnoses were based on clinical symptoms, serum thyroxine and TRAb, thyroid ultrasound and orbital computed tomography. PBMCs were isolated from around 10 ml of fresh peripheral blood by Ficoll-Paque density gradient centrifugation. Total RNA was extracted using Trizol reagent, and RNA quality was assessed on an Agilent 2100 Bioanalyzer.

The sequence joins TRBV28 to TRBJ2-3, with 12 junctional bases fitting TRBD1. The sequenced material came from blood. The clonotype was recovered from a woman between 18 and 29 years old with Graves' hyperthyroidism. The DNA is as follows: TGTGCCAGCAGCCTGGCCGGGACAGGGGGCGGCGATACGCAGTATTTT. Its coded protein is CASSLAGTGGGDTQYF. Joined to the reference TRBV28 and TRBJ2-3 proteins, this CDR3 gives the full variable domain: DVKVTQSSRYLVKRTGEKVFLECVQDMDHENMFWYRQDPGLGLRLIYFSYDVKMKEKGDIPEGYSVSREKKERFSLILESASTNQTSMYLCASSLAGTGGGDTQYFGPGTRLTVL.